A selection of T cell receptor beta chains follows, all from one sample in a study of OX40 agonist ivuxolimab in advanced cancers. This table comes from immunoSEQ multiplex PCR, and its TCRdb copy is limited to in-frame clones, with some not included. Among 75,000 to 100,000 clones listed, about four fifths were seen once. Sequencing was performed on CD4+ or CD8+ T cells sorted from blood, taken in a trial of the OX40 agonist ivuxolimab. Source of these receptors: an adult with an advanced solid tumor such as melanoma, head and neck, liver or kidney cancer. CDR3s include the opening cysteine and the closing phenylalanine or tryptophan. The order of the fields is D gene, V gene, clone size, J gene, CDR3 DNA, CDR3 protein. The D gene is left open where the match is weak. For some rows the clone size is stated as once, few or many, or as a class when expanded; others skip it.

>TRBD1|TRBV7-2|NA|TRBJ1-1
TGTGCCAGCAGCTTAGGTGGGACAGGTGGCACTGAAGCTTTCTTT
CASSLGGTGGTEAFF
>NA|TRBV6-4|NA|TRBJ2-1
TGTGCCAGCAGACCCGCGGGGAGTAATGAGCAGTTCTTC
CASRPAGSNEQFF
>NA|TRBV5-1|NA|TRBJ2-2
TGCGCCAGCACCCCCGGGACCCAGAACACCGGGGAGCTGTTTTTT
CASTPGTQNTGELFF
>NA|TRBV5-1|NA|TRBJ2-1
TGCGCCAGCAGCTATGGGGGCGATGAGCAGTTCTTC
CASSYGGDEQFF
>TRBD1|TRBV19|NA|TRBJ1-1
TGTGCCAGTAGTAAAGGACAGGAGAACACTGAAGCTTTCTTT
CASSKGQENTEAFF
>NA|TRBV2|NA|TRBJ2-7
TGTGCCAGCAGCTGGGAGAGGGGCTACGAGCAGTACTTC
CASSWERGYEQYF
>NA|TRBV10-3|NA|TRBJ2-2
TGTGCCTCGGGCGGAGGGAGAGCGAACACCGGGGAGCTGTTTTTT
CASGGGRANTGELFF
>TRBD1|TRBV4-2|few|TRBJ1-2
TGTGCCAGCAGCCCAAACAGGGGCGGGGGTGATGGCTACACCTTC
CASSPNRGGGDGYTF
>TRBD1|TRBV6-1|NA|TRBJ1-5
TGTGCCAGCAGTGGTGGGGACAGGAATCAGCCCCAGCATTTT
CASSGGDRNQPQHF
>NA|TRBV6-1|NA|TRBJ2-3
TGTGCCAGCAGTACCCCATTAATAGATACGCAGTATTTT
CASSTPLIDTQYF
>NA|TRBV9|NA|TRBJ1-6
TGTGCCAGCAGCGACCGAGGGCAGGGAATGGGTTCACCCCTCCACTTT
CASSDRGQGMGSPLHF
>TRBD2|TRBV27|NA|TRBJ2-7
TGTGCCAGCAGTTTAACCTTAGGGACTACCTACGAGCAGTACTTC
CASSLTLGTTYEQYF
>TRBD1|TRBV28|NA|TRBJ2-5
TGTGCCAGCAGCCTTACAGGGGCAGAGACCCAGTACTTC
CASSLTGAETQYF
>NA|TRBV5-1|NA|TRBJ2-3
TGCGCCAGCAGCCCCGACAGACGCACAGATACGCAGTATTTT
CASSPDRRTDTQYF
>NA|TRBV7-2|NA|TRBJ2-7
TGTGCCAGCCGCACCCCGGGGGGCCCCAGCCGTTACGAGCAGTACTTC
CASRTPGGPSRYEQYF
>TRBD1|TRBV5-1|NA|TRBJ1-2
TGCGCCAGCAGCACAAGACAGGGTACTCCCGGGAGCTATGGCTACACCTTC
CASSTRQGTPGSYGYTF
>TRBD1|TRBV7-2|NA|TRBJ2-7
TGTGCCAGCAGCCCATCCCCCGCGGGACAGGGCTGGGAGCAGTACTTC
CASSPSPAGQGWEQYF
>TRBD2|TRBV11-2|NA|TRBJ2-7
TGTGCCAGCAGCTGGAAGCGGGAGGGCTACGAGCAGTACTTC
CASSWKREGYEQYF
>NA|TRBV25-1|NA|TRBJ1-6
TGTGCCAGCAGTTCCCTCGGTGTCGGGGATTCACCCCTCCACTTT
CASSSLGVGDSPLHF
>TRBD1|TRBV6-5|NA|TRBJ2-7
TGTGCCAGCAGAAGCCGGGACAGGACCTACGAGCAGTACTTC
CASRSRDRTYEQYF
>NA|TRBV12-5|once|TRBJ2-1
TGTGCTAGTGGTCCCCGGGGAGGAGTCCGCAATGAGCAGTTCTTC
CASGPRGGVRNEQFF
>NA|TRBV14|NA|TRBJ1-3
TGTGCCAGCAGCCAAGATCCCAGAAACACCATATATTTT
CASSQDPRNTIYF
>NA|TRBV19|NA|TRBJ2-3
TGTGCCAGTAGTTATACCAGCGATACGCAGTATTTT
CASSYTSDTQYF
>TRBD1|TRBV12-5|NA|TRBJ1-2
TGTGCTAGTGGCTTGGGACAGGTAGTAGGTGGCTACACCTTC
CASGLGQVVGGYTF
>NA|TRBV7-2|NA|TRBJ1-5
TGTGCCAGCAGCCCGGGCAGGGGTTCAAATCAGCCCCAGCATTTT
CASSPGRGSNQPQHF
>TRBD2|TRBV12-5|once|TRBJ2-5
TGTGCTAGTGGTTTCTCCCCCGGGGAGGGCCAGTACTTC
CASGFSPGEGQYF
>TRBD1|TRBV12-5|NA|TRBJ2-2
TGTGCTAGTGGTTTGGACTCCGGGACAGGAGGTAACACCGGGGAGCTGTTTTTT
CASGLDSGTGGNTGELFF
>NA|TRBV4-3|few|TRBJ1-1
TGCGCCAGCAGCCAAGAGGCAGGGAACACTGAAGCTTTCTTT
CASSQEAGNTEAFF
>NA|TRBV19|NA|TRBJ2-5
TGTGCCAGTAGTAAAAGGGTCAAGGGGGAGACCCAGTACTTC
CASSKRVKGETQYF
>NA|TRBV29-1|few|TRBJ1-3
TGCAGCGTTTGGCAGGGACTTGGAAACACCATATATTTT
CSVWQGLGNTIYF
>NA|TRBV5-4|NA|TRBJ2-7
TGTGCCAGCAGCGTGGGGGTCCCCTACGAGCAGTACTTC
CASSVGVPYEQYF
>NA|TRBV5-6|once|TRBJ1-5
TGTGCCAGCAGCTTCCAAGGTCAGCCCCAGCATTTT
CASSFQGQPQHF
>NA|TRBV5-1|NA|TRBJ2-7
TGCGCCAGCAGCTTGGGTGGGGGGAGCTCCTACGAGCAGTACTTC
CASSLGGGSSYEQYF